The clone carrying this T cell receptor beta chain came up a few times. Its specificity is unknown. These data belong to a study of T-cell memory formation after mild COVID-19. Background on the study: The study found TCR clusters largely donor specific.

This CDR3 is 13 amino acids long. After removal of 6 bases from V and 2 bases from J, the junction contained 1 base not matched to a gene. Study findings and constraints: A second wave expanding day 15 to 37 was CD4+-biased; contracting clones were balanced.

A 5'RACE reaction primed in the constant segment made cDNA libraries of TCR alpha and TCR beta, and these carried sample barcodes and UMIs. TCRdb fed the 5' RACE reads into MiXCR, producing one record per CDR3 protein. The sample gives some 57,000 distinct CDR3 sequences, more than 10% of which show up once; 24% is in the top ten. Sequencing used PBMCs or a T cell subset sorted from them (not recorded which). This clonotype was sampled from a man between 18 and 35 years old who had mild COVID-19 (a few samples of this study predate the infection). Cell type and time point are not known. The V and J genes are TRBV12-3 or TRBV12-4 and TRBJ1-5; 7 nucleotides agree with TRBD1. The CDR3: CASRGTGNQPQHF. The CDR3 DNA reads as TGTGCCAGCAGGGGGACAGGCAATCAGCCCCAGCATTTT.